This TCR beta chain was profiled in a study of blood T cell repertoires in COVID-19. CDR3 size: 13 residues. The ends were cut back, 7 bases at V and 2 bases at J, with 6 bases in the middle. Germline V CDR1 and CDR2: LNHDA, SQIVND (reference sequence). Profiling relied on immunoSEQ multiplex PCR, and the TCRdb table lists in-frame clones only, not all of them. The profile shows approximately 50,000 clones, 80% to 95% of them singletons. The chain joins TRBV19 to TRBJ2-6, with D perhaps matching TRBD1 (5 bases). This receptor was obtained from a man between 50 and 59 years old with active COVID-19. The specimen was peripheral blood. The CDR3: CASTGTGANVLTF. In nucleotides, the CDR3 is TGTGCCAGTACAGGGACTGGGGCCAACGTCCTGACTTTC.